This TCR beta chain was profiled in a study of response to subunit inactivated influenza vaccine. TCRdb used MiXCR to reprocess the RT-PCR reads, holding one entry per CDR3 protein. The profile shows more than 450,000 distinct CDR3 sequences, approximately 10% of them singletons. Germline V gene data show CDR1 as SQVTM and CDR2 as ANQGSEA. There are 14 residues in the CDR3. Trimming cost V 6 bases and J 9 bases, with 21 bases left between them. The same data also went into a second study, on T cells expressing NK-cell markers. As that study records: Generation of TCR beta cDNA was performed by 5'RACE template switching incorporating UMIs.

The sequenced sample was PBMCs from blood, obtained on the day of vaccination. This chain joins TRBV29-1 and TRBJ2-1; no clear D. This sequence originates from a man aged 45-60 years who received an inactivated influenza vaccine. CDR3 nucleotide sequence: TGCAGCGTGACATTAACCCAGGCTTTCACTGAGCAGTTCTTC. It translates to CSVTLTQAFTEQFF.